This T cell receptor (beta chain) was sequenced during a study of T cell responses to AZD1222 COVID-19 vaccine. Study-wide points: Baseline seropositivity occurred in only 5 to 7 AZD1222 recipients. Among spike-specific TCRs, nearly half reportedly target unmutated variant regions.

The junction had 8 bases not matched to a gene; V was cut back by 1 base and J by 0 bases. Germline CDR1 reads MNHEY; CDR2 reads SMNVEV (reference sequence). The CDR3 is 19 amino acids. Libraries were prepared by immunoSEQ multiplex PCR; TCRdb keeps only in-frame clonotypes and omits some of them. Of about 75,000 clones listed, about nine tenths were seen once; the top ten hold 8% to 10%. With regard to this clone: Its specificity is not known.

This clonotype was sampled from an adult who received the MenACWY meningococcal vaccine as a control. This specimen was peripheral blood, taken 28 days after the second dose of the MenACWY control vaccine. The chain joins TRBV27 to TRBJ1-6; TRBD1 agrees at 8 bases. The CDR3 here is CASSLWGTGYSSYNSPLHF. The CDR3 DNA follows: TGTGCCAGCAGTTTATGGGGGACAGGCTATAGCTCCTATAATTCACCCCTCCACTTT.